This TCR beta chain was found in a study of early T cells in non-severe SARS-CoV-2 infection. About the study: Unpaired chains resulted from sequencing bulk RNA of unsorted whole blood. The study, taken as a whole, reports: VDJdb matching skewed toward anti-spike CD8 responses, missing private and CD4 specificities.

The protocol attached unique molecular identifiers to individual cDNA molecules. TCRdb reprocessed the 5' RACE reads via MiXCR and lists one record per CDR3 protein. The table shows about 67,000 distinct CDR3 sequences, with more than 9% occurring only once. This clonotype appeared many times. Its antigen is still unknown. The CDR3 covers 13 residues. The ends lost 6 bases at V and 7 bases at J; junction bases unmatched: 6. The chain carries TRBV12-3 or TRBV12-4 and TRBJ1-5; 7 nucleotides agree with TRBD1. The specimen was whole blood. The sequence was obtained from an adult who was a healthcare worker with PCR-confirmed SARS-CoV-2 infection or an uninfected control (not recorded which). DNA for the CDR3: TGTGCCAGCAGCAAACAGGGGCAACAGCCCCAGCATTTT. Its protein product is CASSKQGQQPQHF.